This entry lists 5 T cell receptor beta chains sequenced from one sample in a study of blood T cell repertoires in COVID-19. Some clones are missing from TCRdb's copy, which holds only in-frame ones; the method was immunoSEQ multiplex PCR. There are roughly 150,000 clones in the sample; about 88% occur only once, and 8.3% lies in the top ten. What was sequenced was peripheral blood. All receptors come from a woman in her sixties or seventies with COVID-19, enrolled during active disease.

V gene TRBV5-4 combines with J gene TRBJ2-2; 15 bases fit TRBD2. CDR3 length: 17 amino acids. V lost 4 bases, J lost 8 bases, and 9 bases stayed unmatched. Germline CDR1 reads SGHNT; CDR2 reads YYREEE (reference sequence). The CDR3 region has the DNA TGTGCCAGCAGCCCGGGACTAGCGGGGGGCCCTTCGGGGGAGCTGTTTTTT. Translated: CASSPGLAGGPSGELFF.

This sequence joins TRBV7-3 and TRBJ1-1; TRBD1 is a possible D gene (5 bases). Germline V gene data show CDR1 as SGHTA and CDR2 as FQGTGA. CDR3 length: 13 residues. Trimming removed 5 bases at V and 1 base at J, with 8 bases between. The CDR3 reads CASSTDRNTEAFF. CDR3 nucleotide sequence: TGTGCCAGCAGCACCGACAGGAACACTGAAGCTTTCTTT.

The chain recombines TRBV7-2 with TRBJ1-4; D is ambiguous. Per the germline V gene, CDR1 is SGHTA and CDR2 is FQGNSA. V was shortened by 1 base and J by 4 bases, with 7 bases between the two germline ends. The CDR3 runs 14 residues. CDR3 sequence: CASSLEQYNEKLFF. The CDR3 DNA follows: TGTGCCAGCAGCTTAGAACAATATAATGAAAAACTGTTTTTT.

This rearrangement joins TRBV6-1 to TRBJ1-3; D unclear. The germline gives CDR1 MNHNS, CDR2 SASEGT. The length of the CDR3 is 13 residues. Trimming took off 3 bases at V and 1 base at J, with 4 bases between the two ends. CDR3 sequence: CASSERSGNTIYF. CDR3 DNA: TGTGCCAGCAGTGAGAGGTCTGGAAACACCATATATTTT.

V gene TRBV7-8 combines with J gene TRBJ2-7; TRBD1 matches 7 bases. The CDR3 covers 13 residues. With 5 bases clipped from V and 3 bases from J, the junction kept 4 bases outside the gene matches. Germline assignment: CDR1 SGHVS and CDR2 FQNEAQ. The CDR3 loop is CASSVRTGYEQYV. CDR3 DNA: TGTGCCAGCAGCGTCCGGACAGGCTACGAGCAGTACGTC.